This T cell receptor (beta chain) was sequenced in a study of glioma-infiltrating T cells after dendritic cell vaccination. Study context: Patients received autologous tumor lysate-pulsed dendritic cell vaccination between 2003 and 2012. Points from the study as a whole: Complete blood and tumor specimen sets were limited to few patients.

About this clone: Its target is not known.

V was shortened by 1 base and J by 2 bases, with 7 bases between the two germline ends. Germline V gene sequence: CDR1 SGHAT, CDR2 FQNNGV. The CDR3 is 14 residues long. Amplification used 60 V beta primers and 13 J beta primers. Method: immunoSEQ multiplex PCR; TCRdb's copy keeps in-frame clones and lacks some. The sample contains approximately 100,000 clones, roughly 76% of which appear only once. All glioblastoma patients lacked an isocitrate dehydrogenase mutation. This receptor was taken from a human donor with glioblastoma. The chain uses TRBV11-2 and TRBJ2-3; D is unclear. Material: blood, obtained before dendritic cell vaccination. The CDR3 loop is CASSLVLNTDTQYF. The CDR3 nucleotides read TGTGCCAGCAGCTTAGTACTCAACACAGATACGCAGTATTTT.